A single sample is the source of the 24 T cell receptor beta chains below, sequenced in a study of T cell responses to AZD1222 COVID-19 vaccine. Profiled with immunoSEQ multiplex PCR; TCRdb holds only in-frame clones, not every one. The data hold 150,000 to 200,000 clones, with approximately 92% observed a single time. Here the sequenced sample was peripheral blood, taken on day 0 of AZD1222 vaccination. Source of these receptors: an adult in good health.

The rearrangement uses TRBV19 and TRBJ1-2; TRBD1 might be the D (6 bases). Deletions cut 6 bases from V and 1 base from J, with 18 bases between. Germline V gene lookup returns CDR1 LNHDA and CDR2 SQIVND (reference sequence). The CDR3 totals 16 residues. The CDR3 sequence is CASSIALTGINYGYTF. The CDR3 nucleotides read TGTGCCAGTAGCATTGCGTTAACAGGGATTAACTATGGCTACACCTTC.

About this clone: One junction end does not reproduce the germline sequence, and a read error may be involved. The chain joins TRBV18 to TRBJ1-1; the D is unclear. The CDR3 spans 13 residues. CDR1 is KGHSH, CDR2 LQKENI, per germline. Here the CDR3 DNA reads TGTGCCAGCGCACCGTCCGAGAACACTGAAGCTTTCTTT. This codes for CASAPSENTEAFF.

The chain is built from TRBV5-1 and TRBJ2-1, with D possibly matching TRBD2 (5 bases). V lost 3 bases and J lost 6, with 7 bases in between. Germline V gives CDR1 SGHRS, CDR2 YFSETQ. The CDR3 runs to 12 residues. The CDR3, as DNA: TGCGCCAGCAGCTATCGGGGCAATGAGCAGTTCTTC. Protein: CASSYRGNEQFF.

The CDR3 bases are TGCAGCGTTGGGGGGGGTAGCAATCAGCCCCAGCATTTT. This codes for CSVGGGSNQPQHF. The chain carries TRBV29-1 and TRBJ1-5, with D tentatively TRBD1 (5 bases). This CDR3 region has 13 residues. The V and J ends lost 4 bases and 0 bases respectively, with 7 bases between them. CDR1 SQVTM and CDR2 ANQGSEA come from the germline V gene. Together with reference TRBV29-1 and TRBJ1-5, the CDR3 gives the full variable domain: SAVISQKPSRDICQRGTSLTIQCQVDSQVTMMFWYRQQPGQSLTLIATANQGSEATYESGFVIDKFPISRPNLTFSTLTVSNMSPEDSSIYLCSVGGGSNQPQHFGDGTRLSIL.

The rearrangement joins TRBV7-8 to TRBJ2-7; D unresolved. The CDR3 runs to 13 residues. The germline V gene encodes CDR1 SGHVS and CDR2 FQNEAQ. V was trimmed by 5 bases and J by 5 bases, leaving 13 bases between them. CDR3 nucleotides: TGTGCCAGCAGCCCAACACACCCCAACGAGCAGTACTTC. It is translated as CASSPTHPNEQYF. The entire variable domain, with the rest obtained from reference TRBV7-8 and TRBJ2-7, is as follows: GAGVSQSPRYKVAKRGQDVALRCDPISGHVSLFWYQQALGQGPEFLTYFQNEAQLDKSGLPSDRFFAERPEGSVSTLKIQRTQQEDSAVYLCASSPTHPNEQYFGPGTRLTVT.

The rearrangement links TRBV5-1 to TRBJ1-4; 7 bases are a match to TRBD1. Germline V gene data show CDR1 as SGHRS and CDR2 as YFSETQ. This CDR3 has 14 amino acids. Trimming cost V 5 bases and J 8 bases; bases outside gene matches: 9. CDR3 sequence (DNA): TGCGCCAGCAGTGTAGGGACAGCTCCGGAAAAACTGTTTTTT. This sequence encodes CASSVGTAPEKLFF.

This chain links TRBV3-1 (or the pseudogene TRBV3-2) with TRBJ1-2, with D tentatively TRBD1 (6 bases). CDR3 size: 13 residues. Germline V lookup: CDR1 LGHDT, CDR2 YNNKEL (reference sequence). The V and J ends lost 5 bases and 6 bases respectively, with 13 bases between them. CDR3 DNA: TGTGCCAGCAGCGTCCGGGACACACATGGCTACACCTTC. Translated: CASSVRDTHGYTF.

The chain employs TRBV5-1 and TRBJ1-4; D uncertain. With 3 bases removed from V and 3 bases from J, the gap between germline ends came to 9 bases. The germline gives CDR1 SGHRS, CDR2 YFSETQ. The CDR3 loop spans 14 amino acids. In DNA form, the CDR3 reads TGCGCCAGCAGCTCTAGGCCCCCTAATGAAAAACTGTTTTTT. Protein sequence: CASSSRPPNEKLFF.

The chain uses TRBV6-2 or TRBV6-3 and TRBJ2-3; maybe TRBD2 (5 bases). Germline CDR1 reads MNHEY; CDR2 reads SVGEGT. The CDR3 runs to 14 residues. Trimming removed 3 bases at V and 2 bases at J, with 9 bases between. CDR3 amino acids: CASSYLRDTDTQYF. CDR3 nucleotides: TGTGCCAGCAGTTATCTTCGGGACACAGATACGCAGTATTTT.

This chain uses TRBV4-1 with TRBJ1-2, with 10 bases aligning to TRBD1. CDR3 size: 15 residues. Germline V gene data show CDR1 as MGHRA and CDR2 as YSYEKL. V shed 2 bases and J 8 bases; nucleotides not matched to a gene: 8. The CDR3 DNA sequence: TGCGCCAGCAGCCAACCACGGACAGGGGGGTCGGGCTACACCTTC. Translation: CASSQPRTGGSGYTF.

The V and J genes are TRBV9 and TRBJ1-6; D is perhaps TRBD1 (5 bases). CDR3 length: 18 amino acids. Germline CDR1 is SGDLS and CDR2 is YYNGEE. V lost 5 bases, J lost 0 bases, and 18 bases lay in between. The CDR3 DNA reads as TGTGCCAGCAGTAGGCAGGACACGATCAGCTCCTATAATTCACCCCTCCACTTT. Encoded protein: CASSRQDTISSYNSPLHF.

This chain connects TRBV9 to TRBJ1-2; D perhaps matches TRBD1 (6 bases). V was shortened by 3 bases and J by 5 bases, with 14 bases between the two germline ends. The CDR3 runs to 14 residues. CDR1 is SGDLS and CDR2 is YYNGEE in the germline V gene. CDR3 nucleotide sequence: TGTGCCAGCAGCGGTACAGGGTTAGGGTATGGCTACACCTTC. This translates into CASSGTGLGYGYTF. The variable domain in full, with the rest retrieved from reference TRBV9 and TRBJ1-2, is DSGVTQTPKHLITATGQRVTLRCSPRSGDLSVYWYQQSLDQGLQFLIQYYNGEERAKGNILERFSAQQFPDLHSELNLSSLELGDSALYFCASSGTGLGYGYTFGSGTRLTVV.

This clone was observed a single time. CDR3 nucleotide sequence: TGTGCCAGCAGCCTCGGGGCGCGGGGAGAGCAGTACTTC. It is translated as CASSLGARGEQYF. The chain carries TRBV28 and TRBJ2-7; TRBD2 is a possible D gene (6 bases). V lost 6 bases, J lost 7 bases, and 16 bases lay in between. This CDR3 is 13 amino acids long. CDR1 is MDHEN and CDR2 is SYDVKM in the germline V gene.

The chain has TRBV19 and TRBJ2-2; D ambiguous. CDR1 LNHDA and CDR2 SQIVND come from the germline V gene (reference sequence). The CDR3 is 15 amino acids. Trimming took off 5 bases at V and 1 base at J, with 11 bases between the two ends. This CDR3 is CASSPRTVNTGELFF. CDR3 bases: TGTGCCAGTAGTCCACGGACCGTGAACACCGGGGAGCTGTTTTTT.

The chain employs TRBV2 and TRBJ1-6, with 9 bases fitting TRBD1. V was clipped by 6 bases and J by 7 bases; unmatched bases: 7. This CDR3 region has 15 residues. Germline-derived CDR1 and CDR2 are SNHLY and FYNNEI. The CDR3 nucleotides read TGTGCCAGCAGAGACGGACAGGGGATGAATTCACCCCTCCACTTT. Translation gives CASRDGQGMNSPLHF.

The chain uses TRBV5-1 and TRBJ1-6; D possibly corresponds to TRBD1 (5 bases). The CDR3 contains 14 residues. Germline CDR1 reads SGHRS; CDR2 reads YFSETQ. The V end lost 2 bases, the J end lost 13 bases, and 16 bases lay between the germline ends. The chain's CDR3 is CASSFKRGPSPLHF. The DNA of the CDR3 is TGCGCCAGCAGCTTTAAACGGGGACCCTCGCCCCTCCACTTT. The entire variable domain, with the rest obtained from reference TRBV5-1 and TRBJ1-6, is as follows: KAGVTQTPRYLIKTRGQQVTLSCSPISGHRSVSWYQQTPGQGLQFLFEYFSETQRNKGNFPGRFSGRQFSNSRSEMNVSTLELGDSALYLCASSFKRGPSPLHFGNGTRLTVT.

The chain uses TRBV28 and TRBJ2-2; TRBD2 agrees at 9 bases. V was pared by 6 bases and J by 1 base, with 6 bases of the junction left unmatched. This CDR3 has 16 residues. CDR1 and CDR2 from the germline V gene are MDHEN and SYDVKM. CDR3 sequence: CASRRGTSRNTGELFF. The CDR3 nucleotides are TGTGCCAGCAGGCGCGGGACTAGCCGGAACACCGGGGAGCTGTTTTTT.

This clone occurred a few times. The DNA for the CDR3 is TGTGCCAGCAGCCCTGGGGACCAAAGCTACGAGCAGTACTTC. Its translation is CASSPGDQSYEQYF. The rearrangement uses TRBV7-9 and TRBJ2-7, with D perhaps assigned TRBD1 or TRBD2 (5 bases each). CDR3 length: 14 residues. In germline, CDR1 is SEHNR, CDR2 FQNEAQ (reference sequence). V was pared by 5 bases and J by 3 bases, with 14 bases between.

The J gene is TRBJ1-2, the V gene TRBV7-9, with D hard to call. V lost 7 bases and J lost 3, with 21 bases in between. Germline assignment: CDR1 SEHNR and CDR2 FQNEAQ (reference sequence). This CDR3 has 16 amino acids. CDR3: CASILLGVGSYYGYTF. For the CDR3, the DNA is TGTGCCAGCATCTTGCTTGGGGTAGGTAGCTACTATGGCTACACCTTC.

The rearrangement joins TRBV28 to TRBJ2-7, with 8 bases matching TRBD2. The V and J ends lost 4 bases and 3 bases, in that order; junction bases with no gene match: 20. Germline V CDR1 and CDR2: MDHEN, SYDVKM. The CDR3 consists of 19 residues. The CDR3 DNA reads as TGTGCCAGCAGTTCCCCCGGGACTAGAATGAAACTCGCGGGCTACGAGCAGTACTTC. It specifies CASSSPGTRMKLAGYEQYF.

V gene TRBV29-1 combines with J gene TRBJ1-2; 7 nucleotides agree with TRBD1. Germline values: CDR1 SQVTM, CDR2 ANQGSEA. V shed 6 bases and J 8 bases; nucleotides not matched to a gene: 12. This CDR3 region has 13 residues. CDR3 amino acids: CSVNPGQQAGYTF. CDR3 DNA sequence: TGCAGCGTAAACCCGGGACAGCAAGCCGGCTACACCTTC.

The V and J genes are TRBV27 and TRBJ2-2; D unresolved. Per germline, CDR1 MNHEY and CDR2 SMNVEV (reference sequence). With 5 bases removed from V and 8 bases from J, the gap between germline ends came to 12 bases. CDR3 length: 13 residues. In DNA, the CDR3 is TGTGCCAGCAGTCAATTACCCTTGGGGGAGCTGTTTTTT. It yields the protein CASSQLPLGELFF.

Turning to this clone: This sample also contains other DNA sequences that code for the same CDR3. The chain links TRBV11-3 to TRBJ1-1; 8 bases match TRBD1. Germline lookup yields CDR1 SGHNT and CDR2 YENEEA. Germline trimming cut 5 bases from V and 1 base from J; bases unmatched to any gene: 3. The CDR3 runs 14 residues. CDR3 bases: TGTGCCAGCAGCCCCGGGACAGGGAACACTGAAGCTTTCTTT. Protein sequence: CASSPGTGNTEAFF.

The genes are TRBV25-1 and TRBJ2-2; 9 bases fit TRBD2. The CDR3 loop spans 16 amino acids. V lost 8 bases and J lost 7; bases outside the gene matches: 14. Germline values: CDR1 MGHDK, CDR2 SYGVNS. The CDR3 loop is CASALTMTSGVGELFF. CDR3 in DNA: TGTGCCAGCGCTCTTACCATGACTAGCGGCGTCGGGGAGCTGTTTTTT.